Reported below is one TCR beta chain. Its antigen is undetermined. This entry is derived from a study of T cell responses to AZD1222 COVID-19 vaccine. Study findings and constraints: Regions left unmutated in variants are reportedly the target of nearly half of spike-specific TCRs.

V was trimmed by 4 bases and J by 11 bases, leaving 10 bases between them. The CDR3 length is 11 residues. Germline lookup yields CDR1 KGHDR and CDR2 SFDVKD. Repertoires were generated with immunoSEQ multiplex PCR, while TCRdb's copy carries only in-frame clones and drops some. The sample carries under 150,000 clones, 75% to 90% recorded once. The TCR was taken from an adult who received the AZD1222 COVID-19 vaccine. The chain carries TRBV24-1 and TRBJ1-1, with D uncertain. Sequences were derived from peripheral blood, sampled 28 days after the second AZD1222 dose. The CDR3 sequence: CATSEGFNAFF. For the CDR3, the DNA is TGTGCCACCAGTGAAGGGTTCAACGCTTTCTTT.